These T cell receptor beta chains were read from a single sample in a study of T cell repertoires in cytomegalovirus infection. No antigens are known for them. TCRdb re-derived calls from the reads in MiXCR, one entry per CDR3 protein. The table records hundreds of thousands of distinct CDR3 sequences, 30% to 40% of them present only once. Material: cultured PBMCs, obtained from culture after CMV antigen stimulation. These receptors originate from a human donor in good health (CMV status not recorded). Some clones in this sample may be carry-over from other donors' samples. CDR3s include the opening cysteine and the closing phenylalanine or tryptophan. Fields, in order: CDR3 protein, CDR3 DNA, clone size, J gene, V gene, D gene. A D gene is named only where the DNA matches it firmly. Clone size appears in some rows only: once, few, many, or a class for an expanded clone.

CSARRMFPQETQYF	TGCAGTGCTAGAAGAATGTTTCCCCAAGAGACCCAGTACTTC	few	TRBJ2-5	TRBV20-1	NA
CSAGQIQETQYF	TGCAGCGCTGGACAGATTCAAGAGACCCAGTACTTC	NA	TRBJ2-5	TRBV29-1	NA
CASVSGLAYTDTQYF	TGTGCTAGTGTCTCGGGGCTAGCTTACACAGATACGCAGTATTTT	NA	TRBJ2-3	TRBV12-5	NA
CASSQPPVETQYF	TGTGCCAGCAGTCAACCCCCCGTGGAGACCCAGTACTTC	many	TRBJ2-5	TRBV7-2	NA
CASSYRPDSRNEQFF	TGTGCCAGCAGCTACCGACCGGACTCCCGCAATGAGCAGTTCTTC	NA	TRBJ2-1	TRBV7-9	NA
CASKRDLLTYEQYF	TGTGCCAGCAAGAGGGACTTACTAACCTACGAGCAGTACTTC	NA	TRBJ2-7	TRBV6-1	NA
CASSLVLLDTEAFF	TGTGCCAGCAGCTTAGTCCTTTTGGACACTGAAGCTTTCTTT	NA	TRBJ1-1	TRBV7-2	NA
CASSETGGGSYGYTF	TGTGCCAGTAGTGAGACAGGGGGCGGGAGCTATGGCTACACCTTC	NA	TRBJ1-2	TRBV19	TRBD1
CASTWASPTYEQFF	TGTGCCAGCACTTGGGCTAGCCCTACCTATGAGCAGTTCTTC	few	TRBJ2-1	TRBV6-1	NA
CASSFRQGGMNTEAFF	TGTGCCAGCAGCTTTCGGCAGGGAGGGATGAACACTGAAGCTTTCTTT	NA	TRBJ1-1	TRBV5-4	NA
CASSTRGAADTQYF	TGTGCCAGCAGCACACGGGGCGCTGCAGATACGCAGTATTTT	many	TRBJ2-3	TRBV7-2	NA
CASRTGIGNQPQHF	TGTGCCAGCAGAACAGGGATTGGCAATCAGCCCCAGCATTTT	few	TRBJ1-5	TRBV7-2	NA
CASSYGTGVNSPLHF	TGTGCCAGCAGCTATGGGACAGGGGTGAATTCACCCCTCCACTTT	NA	TRBJ1-6	TRBV7-9	TRBD1
CSTPRSGNGYTF	TGCAGCACCCCCCGGTCTGGGAATGGCTACACCTTC	NA	TRBJ1-2	TRBV29-1	NA
CASSLWRGTMETQYF	TGTGCCAGCAGCTTATGGCGGGGGACTATGGAGACCCAGTACTTC	few	TRBJ2-5	TRBV11-2	TRBD2
CATQGRTEAFF	TGTGCCACACAGGGGCGGACTGAAGCTTTCTTT	NA	TRBJ1-1	TRBV6-2/TRBV6-3	TRBD1
CASSLWEKETQYF	TGTGCCAGCAGTTTATGGGAGAAGGAGACCCAGTACTTC	few	TRBJ2-5	TRBV27	NA
CSASRQGSMNEQFF	TGCAGTGCTAGCAGGCAGGGTAGTATGAATGAGCAGTTCTTC	few	TRBJ2-1	TRBV20-1	NA
CASTLSGQAVGGYTF	TGTGCCAGCACCCTATCGGGACAGGCGGTTGGAGGCTACACCTTC	NA	TRBJ1-2	TRBV12-3/TRBV12-4	TRBD1
CASSQGILRGESYEQYF	TGCGCCAGCAGCCAAGGAATTCTTCGGGGAGAATCCTACGAGCAGTACTTC	NA	TRBJ2-7	TRBV4-1	NA
CASMFDNGGNQPQHF	TGTGCCAGCATGTTCGACAATGGTGGCAATCAGCCCCAGCATTTT	NA	TRBJ1-5	TRBV12-3/TRBV12-4	NA
CSARDWQRETQYF	TGCAGTGCTAGAGATTGGCAACGGGAGACCCAGTACTTC	NA	TRBJ2-5	TRBV20-1	NA
CASSLPDTTQYF	TGTGCCAGCAGCTTACCCGATACTACCCAGTACTTC	NA	TRBJ2-5	TRBV7-9	NA
CASRGTGGGPYEQYF	TGTGCCAGCAGGGGGACAGGGGGTGGACCCTACGAGCAGTACTTC	NA	TRBJ2-7	TRBV6-1	TRBD1
CASSPGVEETQYF	TGTGCCAGCAGTCCCGGGGTCGAAGAGACCCAGTACTTC	few	TRBJ2-5	TRBV12-3/TRBV12-4	NA
CASSLVLSEQFF	TGTGCCAGCAGCTTGGTGTTGAGTGAGCAGTTCTTC	few	TRBJ2-1	TRBV12-3/TRBV12-4	NA
CASSRTTVGTSGSETGELFF	TGCGCCAGCAGCCGAACAACGGTGGGGACTAGCGGGAGTGAGACCGGGGAGCTGTTTTTT	NA	TRBJ2-2	TRBV4-1	TRBD2
CASSESRLFQETQYF	TGTGCCAGCAGTGAATCACGACTGTTCCAAGAGACCCAGTACTTC	few	TRBJ2-5	TRBV6-1	NA
CASSSRAGHETQYF	TGTGCCAGCAGTTCCCGGGCAGGGCATGAGACCCAGTACTTC	few	TRBJ2-5	TRBV12-3/TRBV12-4	NA
CSASQRTSTDTQYF	TGCAGTGCTAGTCAAAGGACTAGCACAGATACGCAGTATTTT	few	TRBJ2-3	TRBV20-1	NA
CASSPPGLSINPQETQYF	TGTGCCAGCAGCCCTCCGGGACTTTCGATCAACCCTCAAGAGACCCAGTACTTC	few	TRBJ2-5	TRBV7-2	NA
CATSASGGYNEQFF	TGTGCCACCAGTGCCAGCGGGGGCTACAATGAGCAGTTCTTC	NA	TRBJ2-1	TRBV24-1	TRBD2
CASRNPGLPDGEQFF	TGTGCCAGCAGGAATCCGGGACTACCAGATGGTGAGCAGTTCTTC	few	TRBJ2-1	TRBV7-9	TRBD2
CASTFTPGANIQYF	TGTGCCAGCACCTTTACCCCCGGGGCGAACATTCAGTACTTC	many	TRBJ2-4	TRBV7-6	NA
CASSPPVGHGKLFF	TGTGCCAGCAGCCCCCCGGTGGGGCATGGAAAACTGTTTTTT	few	TRBJ1-4	TRBV7-6	NA